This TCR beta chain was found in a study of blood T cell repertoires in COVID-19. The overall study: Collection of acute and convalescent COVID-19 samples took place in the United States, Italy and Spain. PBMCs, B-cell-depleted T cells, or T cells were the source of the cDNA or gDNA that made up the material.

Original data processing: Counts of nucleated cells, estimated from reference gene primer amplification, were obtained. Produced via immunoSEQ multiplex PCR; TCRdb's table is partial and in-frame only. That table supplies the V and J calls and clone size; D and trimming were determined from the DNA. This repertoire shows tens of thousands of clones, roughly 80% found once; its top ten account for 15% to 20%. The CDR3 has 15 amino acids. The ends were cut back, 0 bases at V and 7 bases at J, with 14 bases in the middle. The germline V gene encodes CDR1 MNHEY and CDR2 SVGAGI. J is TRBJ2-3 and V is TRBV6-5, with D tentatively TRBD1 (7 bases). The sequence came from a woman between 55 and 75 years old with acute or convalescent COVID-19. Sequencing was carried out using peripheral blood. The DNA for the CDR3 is TGTGCCAGCAGTTACTCGCCACAGGGGAGGAATACGCAGTATTTT. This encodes CASSYSPQGRNTQYF.